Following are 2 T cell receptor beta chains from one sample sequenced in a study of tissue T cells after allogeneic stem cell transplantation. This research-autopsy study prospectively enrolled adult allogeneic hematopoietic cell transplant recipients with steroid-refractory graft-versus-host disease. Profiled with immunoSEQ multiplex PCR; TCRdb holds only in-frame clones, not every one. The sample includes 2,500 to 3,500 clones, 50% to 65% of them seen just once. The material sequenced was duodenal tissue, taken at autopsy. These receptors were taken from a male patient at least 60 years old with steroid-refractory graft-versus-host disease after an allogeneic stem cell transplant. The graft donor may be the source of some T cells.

For the CDR3, the DNA is TGTGCCAGCAGCTTGGGGTCACAGACCTATGGCTACACCTTC. Its protein product is CASSLGSQTYGYTF. The chain has TRBV5-6 and TRBJ1-2; no reliable D call. V lost 0 bases to trimming and J lost 4 bases, with 10 bases between them. Looked up from germline, CDR1 is SGHDT and CDR2 is YYEEEE. The CDR3 contains 14 residues.

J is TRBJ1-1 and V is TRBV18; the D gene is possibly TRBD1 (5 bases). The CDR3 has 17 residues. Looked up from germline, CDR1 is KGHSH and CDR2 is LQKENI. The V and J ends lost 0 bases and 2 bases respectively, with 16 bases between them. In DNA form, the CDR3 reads TGTGCCAGCTCACCACCTTCGGCAGGGTACCTTAACACTGAAGCTTTCTTT. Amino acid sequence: CASSPPSAGYLNTEAFF.